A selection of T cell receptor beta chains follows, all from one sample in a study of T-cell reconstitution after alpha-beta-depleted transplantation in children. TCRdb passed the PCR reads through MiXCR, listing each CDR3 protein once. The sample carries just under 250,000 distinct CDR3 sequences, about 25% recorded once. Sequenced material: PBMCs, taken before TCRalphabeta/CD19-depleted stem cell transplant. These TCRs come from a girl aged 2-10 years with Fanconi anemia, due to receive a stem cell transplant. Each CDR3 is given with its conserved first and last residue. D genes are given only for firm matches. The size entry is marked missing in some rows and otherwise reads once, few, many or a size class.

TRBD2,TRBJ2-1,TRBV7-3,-,CASSLTSGPNEQFF,TGTGCCAGCAGCTTAACTAGCGGGCCCAATGAGCAGTTCTTC
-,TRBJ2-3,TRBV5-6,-,CASSLPKFGTDTQYF,TGTGCCAGCAGCTTGCCCAAATTTGGGACAGATACGCAGTATTTT
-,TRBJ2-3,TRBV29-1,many,CSVDSTDTQYF,TGCAGCGTTGACAGCACAGATACGCAGTATTTT
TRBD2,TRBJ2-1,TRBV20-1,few,CSAVAGPSSYNEQFF,TGCAGTGCAGTAGCGGGGCCCAGCTCCTACAATGAGCAGTTCTTC
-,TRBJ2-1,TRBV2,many,CASRVGLTFGNEQFF,TGTGCCAGCAGAGTAGGACTAACCTTCGGGAATGAGCAGTTCTTC
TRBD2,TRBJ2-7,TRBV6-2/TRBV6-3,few,CASSYELAGGHYEQYF,TGTGCCAGCAGTTACGAACTAGCGGGAGGGCACTACGAGCAGTACTTC
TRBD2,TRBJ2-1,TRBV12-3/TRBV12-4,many,CASIGTSERGEQFF,TGTGCCAGCATCGGGACTAGCGAACGGGGGGAGCAGTTCTTC
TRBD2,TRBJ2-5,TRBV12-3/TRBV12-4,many,CASSLAGGWGETQYF,TGTGCCAGCAGTTTAGCGGGAGGGTGGGGCGAGACCCAGTACTTC
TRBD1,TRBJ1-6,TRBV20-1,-,CSASKARDRHLYNSPLHF,TGCAGTGCTAGTAAAGCCCGGGACAGGCACCTCTATAATTCACCCCTCCACTTT
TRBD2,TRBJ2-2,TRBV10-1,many,CASSGTSVPQSHGELFF,TGCGCCAGCTCCGGGACTAGCGTCCCCCAATCGCACGGGGAGCTGTTTTTT
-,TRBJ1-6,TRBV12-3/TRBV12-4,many,CASRLQGSPLHF,TGTGCCAGCAGGTTACAGGGATCACCCCTCCACTTT
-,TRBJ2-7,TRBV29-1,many,CSVEIEEEQYF,TGCAGCGTTGAAATAGAAGAAGAGCAGTACTTC
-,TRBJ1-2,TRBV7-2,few,CASSAGTTYGYTF,TGTGCCAGCAGCGCCGGGACGACCTATGGCTACACCTTC
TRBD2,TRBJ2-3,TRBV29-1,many,CSVSGTSDTDTQYF,TGCAGCGTTTCCGGGACTAGCGACACAGATACGCAGTATTTT
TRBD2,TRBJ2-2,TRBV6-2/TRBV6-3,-,CASSYPRLARNTGELFF,TGTGCCAGCAGTTATCCCCGACTAGCGAGAAACACCGGGGAGCTGTTTTTT
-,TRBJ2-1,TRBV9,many,CASSVEGVGYEQFF,TGTGCCAGCAGCGTAGAGGGGGTGGGGTACGAGCAGTTCTTC